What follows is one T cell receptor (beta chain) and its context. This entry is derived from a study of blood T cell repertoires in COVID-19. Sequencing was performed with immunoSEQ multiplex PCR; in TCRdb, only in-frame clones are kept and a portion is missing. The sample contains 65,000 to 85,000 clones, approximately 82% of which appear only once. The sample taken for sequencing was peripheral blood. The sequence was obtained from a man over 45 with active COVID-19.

CDR3 nucleotide sequence: TGTGCCAGCAGTTATATCAGTAGCGGGGGGTTATCCTACAATGAGCAGTTCTTC. Translating it yields CASSYISSGGLSYNEQFF. The V call is TRBV6-2 or TRBV6-3, the J call TRBJ2-1; 10 bases agree with TRBD2. V lost 3 bases to trimming and J lost 1 base; unmatched junction nucleotides: 9. The CDR3 is 18 amino acids. The germline gives CDR1 MNHEY, CDR2 SVGEGT.